This T cell receptor (beta chain) was sequenced for a study of T cells after yellow fever vaccination. Germline loops: CDR1 LGHNA, CDR2 YNFKEQ. With 3 bases removed from V and 4 bases from J, the gap between germline ends came to 18 bases. This CDR3 is 16 amino acids long. A 5'RACE template-switching step, the method used to make TCR cDNA, added a universal primer site and UMIs. TCRdb passed the 5' RACE reads through MiXCR, listing each CDR3 protein once. This sample has just over 250,000 distinct CDR3 sequences, with around 4.9% found just once. This clonotype showed up just a few times. The antigen remains undetermined. Study findings and constraints: Peaking on day 5 versus 15, the secondary response was faster but weaker. A large majority of primary-vaccination clones showed up again after the booster (approximately 96% CD4, about 87% CD8). Just a small share of clonotypes turned up in the CD4 compartment as well as the CD8 compartment.

The chain has TRBV4-2 and TRBJ1-2, with unresolved D. The TCR sequence derives from a man aged 18 to 30 who received the YFV17D yellow fever vaccine. The source was CD4+ T cells sorted from PBMCs, collected on the day of the yellow fever booster vaccination. CDR3 amino acids: CASSQELEGTPYGYTF. As DNA, the CDR3 is TGTGCCAGCAGCCAGGAACTAGAGGGTACACCCTATGGCTACACCTTC.